A selection of T cell receptor beta chains follows, all from one sample in a study of OX40 agonist ivuxolimab in advanced cancers. The table came from immunoSEQ multiplex PCR; TCRdb's copy has only in-frame clones and leaves some out. The sample yields about 33,000 clones, 65% to 80% seen once. The sequences come from CD4+ or CD8+ T cells sorted from blood, collected in a trial of the OX40 agonist ivuxolimab. The receptor set was obtained from an adult with an advanced solid tumor such as melanoma, head and neck, liver or kidney cancer. Each CDR3 is given with its conserved first and last residue. A D gene is named only where the DNA matches it firmly. Part of the rows lack a size; the others show once, few, many or a class for expanded clones.

size: .; V: TRBV15; J: TRBJ2-1; D: TRBD1; CDR3: CATSRGRGTGLSSSYNEQFF; DNA: TGTGCCACCAGCAGAGGGCGTGGGACAGGCCTGTCGAGCTCCTACAATGAGCAGTTCTTC
size: .; V: TRBV10-3; J: TRBJ2-7; D: .; CDR3: CAIGRDYEQYF; DNA: TGTGCCATCGGGAGAGATTACGAGCAGTACTTC
size: .; V: TRBV30; J: TRBJ2-5; D: TRBD1; CDR3: CACTGTGEETQYF; DNA: TGTGCCTGCACCGGGACAGGGGAAGAGACCCAGTACTTC
size: .; V: TRBV30; J: TRBJ2-3; D: .; CDR3: CAWSAAGRTDTQYF; DNA: TGTGCCTGGAGTGCAGCGGGTCGCACAGATACGCAGTATTTT
size: few; V: TRBV6-4; J: TRBJ2-6; D: .; CDR3: CASSQDSSGANVLTF; DNA: TGTGCCAGCAGCCAAGACAGCTCTGGGGCCAACGTCCTGACTTTC
size: .; V: TRBV7-7; J: TRBJ2-5; D: .; CDR3: CASSNRVQETQYF; DNA: TGTGCCAGCAGCAACCGGGTCCAAGAGACCCAGTACTTC
size: medium-sized; V: TRBV5-4; J: TRBJ1-2; D: TRBD1; CDR3: CASSLDIGSGQGLNYGYTF; DNA: TGTGCCAGCAGCTTGGATATTGGGAGCGGACAGGGGTTGAACTATGGCTACACCTTC
size: .; V: TRBV7-9; J: TRBJ2-7; D: .; CDR3: CASSLEYTGTLYEQYF; DNA: TGTGCCAGCAGCTTAGAATATACCGGGACACTATACGAGCAGTACTTC
size: .; V: TRBV6-5; J: TRBJ1-6; D: .; CDR3: CASSYHTNNSPLHF; DNA: TGTGCCAGCAGTTACCACACGAATAATTCACCCCTCCACTTT
size: .; V: TRBV5-6; J: TRBJ1-2; D: TRBD1; CDR3: CASSFRQGFYGYTF; DNA: TGTGCCAGCAGCTTTCGACAGGGTTTTTATGGCTACACCTTC
size: .; V: TRBV5-1; J: TRBJ1-2; D: .; CDR3: CASSLEQNYGYTF; DNA: TGCGCCAGCAGCTTGGAACAGAACTATGGCTACACCTTC
size: .; V: TRBV5-6; J: TRBJ2-3; D: .; CDR3: CASSLVGDIAPLHRNTQYF; DNA: TGTGCCAGCAGCTTGGTCGGGGACATCGCCCCACTACACAGAAATACGCAGTATTTT
size: few; V: TRBV16; J: TRBJ1-1; D: .; CDR3: CASSPKVVGEAFF; DNA: TGTGCCAGCAGCCCCAAGGTCGTCGGTGAAGCTTTCTTT
size: .; V: TRBV7-2; J: TRBJ1-1; D: TRBD1; CDR3: CASSLRQGVSTEAFF; DNA: TGTGCCAGCAGCTTAAGACAGGGGGTGAGCACTGAAGCTTTCTTT
size: once; V: TRBV6-1; J: TRBJ2-1; D: .; CDR3: CASSELRGNNEQFF; DNA: TGTGCCAGCAGTGAACTTAGAGGGAACAATGAGCAGTTCTTC
size: once; V: TRBV5-8; J: TRBJ1-6; D: TRBD1; CDR3: CASSSTGTGFNSPLHF; DNA: TGTGCCAGCAGCTCCACCGGGACAGGATTTAATTCACCCCTCCACTTT
size: .; V: TRBV28; J: TRBJ2-7; D: .; CDR3: CASSLYGVEQYF; DNA: TGTGCCAGCAGTTTATACGGGGTCGAGCAGTACTTC
size: .; V: TRBV7-9; J: TRBJ2-3; D: .; CDR3: CASSLTGSLPTDTQYF; DNA: TGTGCCAGCAGCTTAACGGGCAGCTTACCCACAGATACGCAGTATTTT
size: once; V: TRBV7-3; J: TRBJ2-1; D: .; CDR3: CASSSSGFGNEQFF; DNA: TGTGCCAGCAGCTCCTCCGGCTTCGGGAATGAGCAGTTCTTC
size: .; V: TRBV5-8; J: TRBJ2-7; D: TRBD1; CDR3: CASSSRDRRPYEQYF; DNA: TGTGCCAGCAGCTCCCGGGACAGGAGACCCTACGAGCAGTACTTC
size: once; V: TRBV29-1; J: TRBJ2-3; D: TRBD1; CDR3: CSVVQGSLTDTQYF; DNA: TGCAGCGTTGTACAGGGGTCCCTAACAGATACGCAGTATTTT
size: .; V: TRBV29-1; J: TRBJ2-5; D: TRBD2; CDR3: CSASGGRKQETQYF; DNA: TGCAGCGCTAGCGGGGGTCGCAAACAAGAGACCCAGTACTTC
size: few; V: TRBV7-9; J: TRBJ1-3; D: .; CDR3: CASSSRRVSSGNTIYF; DNA: TGTGCCAGCAGCTCCCGCCGCGTAAGCTCTGGAAACACCATATATTTT
size: .; V: TRBV11-2; J: TRBJ2-7; D: .; CDR3: CASSRRAGSIYEQYF; DNA: TGTGCCAGCAGCCGGCGGGCAGGTAGTATCTACGAGCAGTACTTC
size: .; V: TRBV19; J: TRBJ1-3; D: TRBD1; CDR3: CASSSGQPSGNTIYF; DNA: TGTGCCAGTAGTTCGGGACAGCCCTCTGGAAACACCATATATTTT
size: .; V: TRBV2; J: TRBJ2-7; D: .; CDR3: CASSDRQGYEQYF; DNA: TGTGCCAGCAGTGATCGGCAGGGCTACGAGCAGTACTTC
size: .; V: TRBV19; J: TRBJ1-1; D: .; CDR3: CASRTGPQNTEAFF; DNA: TGTGCCAGTAGGACGGGACCGCAGAACACTGAAGCTTTCTTT
size: .; V: TRBV14; J: TRBJ1-2; D: .; CDR3: CASSQVSGNPNYGYTF; DNA: TGTGCCAGCAGCCAAGTCTCCGGCAATCCTAACTATGGCTACACCTTC
size: few; V: TRBV30; J: TRBJ1-1; D: .; CDR3: CAWRLRGVMNTEAFF; DNA: TGTGCCTGGAGGCTGCGGGGGGTGATGAACACTGAAGCTTTCTTT
size: .; V: TRBV11-1; J: TRBJ2-7; D: TRBD1; CDR3: CASSRGGQEVYEQYF; DNA: TGTGCCAGCAGCAGAGGAGGACAGGAGGTCTACGAGCAGTACTTC
size: .; V: TRBV2; J: TRBJ2-2; D: .; CDR3: CASSGQAEELFF; DNA: TGTGCCAGCAGTGGACAGGCGGAGGAGCTGTTTTTT